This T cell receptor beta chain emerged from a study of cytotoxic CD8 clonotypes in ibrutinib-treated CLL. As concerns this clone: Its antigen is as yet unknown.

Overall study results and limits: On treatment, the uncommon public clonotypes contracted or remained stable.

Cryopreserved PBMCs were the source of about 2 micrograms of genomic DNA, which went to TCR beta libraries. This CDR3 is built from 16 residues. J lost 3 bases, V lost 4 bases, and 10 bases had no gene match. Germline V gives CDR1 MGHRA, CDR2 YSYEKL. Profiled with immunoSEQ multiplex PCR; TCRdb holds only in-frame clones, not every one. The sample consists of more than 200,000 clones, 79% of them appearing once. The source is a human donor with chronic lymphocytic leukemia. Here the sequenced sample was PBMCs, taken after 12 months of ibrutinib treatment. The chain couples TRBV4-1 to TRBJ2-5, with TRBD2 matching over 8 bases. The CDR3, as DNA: TGCGCCAGCAGCCCTGCTGGGTCCGGGGGGGAAGAGACCCAGTACTTC. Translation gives CASSPAGSGGEETQYF.